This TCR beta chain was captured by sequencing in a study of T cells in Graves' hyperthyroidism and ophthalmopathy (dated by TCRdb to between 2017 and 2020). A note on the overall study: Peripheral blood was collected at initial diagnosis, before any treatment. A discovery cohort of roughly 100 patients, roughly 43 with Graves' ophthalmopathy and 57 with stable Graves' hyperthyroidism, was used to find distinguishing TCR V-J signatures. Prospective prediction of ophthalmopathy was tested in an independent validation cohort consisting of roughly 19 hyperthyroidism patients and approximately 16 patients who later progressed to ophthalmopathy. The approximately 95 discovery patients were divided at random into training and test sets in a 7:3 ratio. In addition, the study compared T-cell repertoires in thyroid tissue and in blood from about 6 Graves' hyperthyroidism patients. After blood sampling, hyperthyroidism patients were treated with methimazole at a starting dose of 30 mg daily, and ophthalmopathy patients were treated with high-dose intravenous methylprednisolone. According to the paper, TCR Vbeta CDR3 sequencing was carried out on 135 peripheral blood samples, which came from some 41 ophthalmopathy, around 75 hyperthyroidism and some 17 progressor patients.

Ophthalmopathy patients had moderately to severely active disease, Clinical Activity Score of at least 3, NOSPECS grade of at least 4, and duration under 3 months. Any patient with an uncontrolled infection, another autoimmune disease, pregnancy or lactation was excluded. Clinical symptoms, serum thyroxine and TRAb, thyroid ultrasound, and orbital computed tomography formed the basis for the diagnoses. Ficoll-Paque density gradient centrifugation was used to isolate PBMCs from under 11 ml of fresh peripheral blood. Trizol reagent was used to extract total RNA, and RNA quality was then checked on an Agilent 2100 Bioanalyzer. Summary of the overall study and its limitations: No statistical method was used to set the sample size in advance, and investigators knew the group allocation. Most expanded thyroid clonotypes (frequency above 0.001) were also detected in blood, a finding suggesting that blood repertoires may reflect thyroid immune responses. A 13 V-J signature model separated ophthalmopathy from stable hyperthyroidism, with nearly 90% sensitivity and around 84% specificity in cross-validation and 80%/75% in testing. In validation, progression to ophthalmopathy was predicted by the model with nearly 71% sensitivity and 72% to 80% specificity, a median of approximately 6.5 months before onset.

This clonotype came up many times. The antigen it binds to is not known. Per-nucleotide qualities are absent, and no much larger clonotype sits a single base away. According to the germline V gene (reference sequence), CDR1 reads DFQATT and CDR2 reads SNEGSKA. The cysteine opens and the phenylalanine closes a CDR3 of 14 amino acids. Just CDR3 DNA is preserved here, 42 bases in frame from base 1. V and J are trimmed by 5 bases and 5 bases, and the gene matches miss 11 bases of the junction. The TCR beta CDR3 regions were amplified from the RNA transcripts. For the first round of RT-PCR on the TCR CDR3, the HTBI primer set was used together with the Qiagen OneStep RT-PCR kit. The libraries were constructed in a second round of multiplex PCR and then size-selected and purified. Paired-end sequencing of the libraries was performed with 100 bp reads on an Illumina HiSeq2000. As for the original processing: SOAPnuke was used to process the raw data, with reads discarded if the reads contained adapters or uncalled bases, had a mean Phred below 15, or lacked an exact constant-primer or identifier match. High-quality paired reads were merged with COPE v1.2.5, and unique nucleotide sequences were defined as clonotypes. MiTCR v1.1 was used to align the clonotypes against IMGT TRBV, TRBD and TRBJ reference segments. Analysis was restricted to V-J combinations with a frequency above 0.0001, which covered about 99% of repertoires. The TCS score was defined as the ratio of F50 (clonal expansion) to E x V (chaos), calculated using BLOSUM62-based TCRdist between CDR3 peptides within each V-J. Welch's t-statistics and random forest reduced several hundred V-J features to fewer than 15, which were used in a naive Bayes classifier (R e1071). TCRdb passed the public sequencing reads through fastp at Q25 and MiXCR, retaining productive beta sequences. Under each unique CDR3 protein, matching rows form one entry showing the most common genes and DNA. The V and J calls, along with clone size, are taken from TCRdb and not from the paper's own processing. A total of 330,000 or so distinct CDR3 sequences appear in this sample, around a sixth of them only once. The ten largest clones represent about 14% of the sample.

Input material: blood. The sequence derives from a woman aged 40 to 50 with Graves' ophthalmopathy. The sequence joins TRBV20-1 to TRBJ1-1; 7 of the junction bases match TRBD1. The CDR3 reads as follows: CSAYRQGGWTEAFF. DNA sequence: TGCAGTGCTTACCGACAGGGCGGGTGGACTGAAGCTTTCTTT.